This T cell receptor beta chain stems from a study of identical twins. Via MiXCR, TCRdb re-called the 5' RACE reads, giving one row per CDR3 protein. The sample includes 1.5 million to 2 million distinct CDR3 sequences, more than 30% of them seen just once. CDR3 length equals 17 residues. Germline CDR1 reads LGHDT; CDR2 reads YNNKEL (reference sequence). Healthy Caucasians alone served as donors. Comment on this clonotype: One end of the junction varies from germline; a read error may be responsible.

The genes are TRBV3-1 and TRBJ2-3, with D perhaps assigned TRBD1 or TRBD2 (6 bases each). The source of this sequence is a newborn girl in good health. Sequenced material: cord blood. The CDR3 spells CASSQEGGGPRTDMQYF. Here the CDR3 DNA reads TGTGCCAGCAGCCAAGAAGGTGGGGGGCCCCGCACAGATATGCAGTATTTT.